Included here is one T cell receptor beta chain sequence, with context. This specimen belongs to a study of blood T cell repertoires in COVID-19. Libraries were prepared by immunoSEQ multiplex PCR; TCRdb keeps only in-frame clonotypes and omits some of them. The table includes approximately 86,000 clones, about 80% detected once. The CDR3 length is 13 residues. Per the germline V gene, CDR1 is MNHEY and CDR2 is SVGAGI. The V end lost 9 bases, the J end lost 0 bases, and 11 bases lay between the germline ends. Sequenced input: peripheral blood. The receptor's source is a woman in her 70s with acute or convalescent COVID-19. The chain couples TRBV6-5 to TRBJ1-1; D may be TRBD1 (5 bases). CDR3 sequence: CASAGGVNTEAFF. CDR3 in DNA: TGTGCCAGTGCCGGGGGAGTGAACACTGAAGCTTTCTTT.